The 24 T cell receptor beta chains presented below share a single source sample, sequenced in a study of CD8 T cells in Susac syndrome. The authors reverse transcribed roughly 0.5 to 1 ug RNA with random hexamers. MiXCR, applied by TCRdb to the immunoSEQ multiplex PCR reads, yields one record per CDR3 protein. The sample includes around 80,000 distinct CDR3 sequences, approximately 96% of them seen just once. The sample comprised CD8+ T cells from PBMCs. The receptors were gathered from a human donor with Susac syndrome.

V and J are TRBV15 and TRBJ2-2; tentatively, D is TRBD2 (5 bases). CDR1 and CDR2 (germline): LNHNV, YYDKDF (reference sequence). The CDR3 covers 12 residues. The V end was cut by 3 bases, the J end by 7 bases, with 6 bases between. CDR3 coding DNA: TGTGCCACCAGCAGGGAGGACGGGGAGCTGTTTTTT. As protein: CATSREDGELFF.

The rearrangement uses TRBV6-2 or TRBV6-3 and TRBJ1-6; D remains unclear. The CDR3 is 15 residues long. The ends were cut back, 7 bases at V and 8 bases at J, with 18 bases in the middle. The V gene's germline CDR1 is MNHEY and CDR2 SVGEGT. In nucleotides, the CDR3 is TGTGCCAGCACGTCGGGAGAAAGGCTTCATTCACCCCTCCACTTT. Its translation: CASTSGERLHSPLHF.

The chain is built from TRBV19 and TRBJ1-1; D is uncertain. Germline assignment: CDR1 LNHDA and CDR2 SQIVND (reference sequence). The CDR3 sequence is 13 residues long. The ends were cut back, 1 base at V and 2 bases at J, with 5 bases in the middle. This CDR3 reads CASSIGRNTEAFF. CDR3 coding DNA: TGTGCCAGTAGTATAGGCAGAAACACTGAAGCTTTCTTT.

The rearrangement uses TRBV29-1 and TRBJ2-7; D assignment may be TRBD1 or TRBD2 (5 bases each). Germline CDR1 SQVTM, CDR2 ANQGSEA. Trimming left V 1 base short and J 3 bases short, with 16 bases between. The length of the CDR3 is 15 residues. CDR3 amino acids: CSVEGGQGEFYEQYF. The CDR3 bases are TGCAGCGTTGAAGGCGGGCAGGGTGAATTCTACGAGCAGTACTTC.

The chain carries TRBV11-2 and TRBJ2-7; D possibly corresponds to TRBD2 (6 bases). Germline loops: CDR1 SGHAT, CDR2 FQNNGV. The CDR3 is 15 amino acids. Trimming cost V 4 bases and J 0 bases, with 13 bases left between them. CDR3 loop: CASSWDSSSSYEQYV. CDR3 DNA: TGTGCCAGCAGCTGGGACTCATCGAGCTCCTACGAGCAGTACGTC.

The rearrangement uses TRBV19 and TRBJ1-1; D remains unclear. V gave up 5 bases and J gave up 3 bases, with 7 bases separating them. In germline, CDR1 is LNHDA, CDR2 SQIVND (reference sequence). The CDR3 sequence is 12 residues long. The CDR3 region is CASSHGYTEAFF. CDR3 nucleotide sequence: TGTGCCAGTAGTCACGGGTACACTGAAGCTTTCTTT.

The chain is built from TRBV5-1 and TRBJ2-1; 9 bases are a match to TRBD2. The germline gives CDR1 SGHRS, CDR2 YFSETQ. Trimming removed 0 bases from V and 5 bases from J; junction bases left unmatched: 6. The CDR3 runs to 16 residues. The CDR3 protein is CASSLGSSGAHNEQFF. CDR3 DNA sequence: TGCGCCAGCAGCTTGGGGTCTAGCGGGGCCCACAATGAGCAGTTCTTC.

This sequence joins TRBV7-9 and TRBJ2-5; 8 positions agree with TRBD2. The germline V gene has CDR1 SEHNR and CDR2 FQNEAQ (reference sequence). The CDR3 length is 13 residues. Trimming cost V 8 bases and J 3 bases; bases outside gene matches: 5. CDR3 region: CASREGIEETQYF. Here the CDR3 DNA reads TGTGCCAGCCGGGAGGGGATTGAAGAGACCCAGTACTTC.

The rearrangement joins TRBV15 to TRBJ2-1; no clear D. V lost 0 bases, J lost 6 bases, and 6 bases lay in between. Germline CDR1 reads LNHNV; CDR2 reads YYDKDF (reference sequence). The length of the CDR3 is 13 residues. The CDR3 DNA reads TGTGCCACCAGCAGAGAATACGGCAATGAGCAGTTCTTC. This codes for CATSREYGNEQFF.

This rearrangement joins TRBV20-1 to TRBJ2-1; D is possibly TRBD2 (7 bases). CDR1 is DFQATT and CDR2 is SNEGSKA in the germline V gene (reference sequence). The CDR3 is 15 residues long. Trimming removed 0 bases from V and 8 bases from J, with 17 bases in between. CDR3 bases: TGCAGTGCTAGAGATGGAAGGGGGGGCGGGGATGAGCAGTTCTTC. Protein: CSARDGRGGGDEQFF.

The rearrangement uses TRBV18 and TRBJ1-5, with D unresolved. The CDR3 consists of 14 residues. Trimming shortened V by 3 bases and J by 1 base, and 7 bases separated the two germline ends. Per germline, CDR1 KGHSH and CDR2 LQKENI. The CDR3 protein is CASSPEDSNQPQHF. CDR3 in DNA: TGTGCCAGCTCACCCGAGGACAGCAATCAGCCCCAGCATTTT. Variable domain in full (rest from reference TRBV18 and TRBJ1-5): NAGVMQNPRHLVRRRGQEARLRCSPMKGHSHVYWYRQLPEEGLKFMVYLQKENIIDESGMPKERFSAEFPKEGPSILRIQQVVRGDSAAYFCASSPEDSNQPQHFGDGTRLSIL.

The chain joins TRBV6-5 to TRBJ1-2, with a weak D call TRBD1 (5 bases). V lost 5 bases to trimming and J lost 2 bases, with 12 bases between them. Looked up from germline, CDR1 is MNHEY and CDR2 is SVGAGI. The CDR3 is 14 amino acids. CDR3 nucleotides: TGTGCCAGCAGTGAAATATCAGGGAACTATGGCTACACCTTC. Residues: CASSEISGNYGYTF.

The CDR3 DNA follows: TGTGCCACCGGAACCAAGACAGGACCCAGCACTGAAGCTTTCTTT. It codes for CATGTKTGPSTEAFF. The chain is built from TRBV15 and TRBJ1-1; a possible D gene is TRBD1 (6 bases). The CDR3 consists of 15 residues. V lost 8 bases, J lost 4 bases, and 20 bases lay in between. Germline CDR1 LNHNV, CDR2 YYDKDF (reference sequence).

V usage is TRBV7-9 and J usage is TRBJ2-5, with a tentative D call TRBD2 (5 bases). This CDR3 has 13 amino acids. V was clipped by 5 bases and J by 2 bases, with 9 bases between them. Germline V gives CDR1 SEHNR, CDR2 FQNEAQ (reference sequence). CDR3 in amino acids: CASSPRGQETQYF. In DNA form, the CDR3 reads TGTGCCAGCAGCCCTCGAGGGCAAGAGACCCAGTACTTC.

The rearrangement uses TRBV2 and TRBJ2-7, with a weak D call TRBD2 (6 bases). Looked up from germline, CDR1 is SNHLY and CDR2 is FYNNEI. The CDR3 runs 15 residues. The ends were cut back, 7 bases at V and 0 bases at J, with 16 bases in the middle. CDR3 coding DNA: TGTGCCAGCACTCACGTCGGAGGGTTCTCCTACGAGCAGTACTTC. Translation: CASTHVGGFSYEQYF.

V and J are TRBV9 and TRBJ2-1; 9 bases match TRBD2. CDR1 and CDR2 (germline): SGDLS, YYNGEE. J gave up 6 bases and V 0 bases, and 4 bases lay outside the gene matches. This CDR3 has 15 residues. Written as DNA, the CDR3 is TGTGCCAGCAGCGTAGATAGCGGGAGTGGCAATGAGCAGTTCTTC. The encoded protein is CASSVDSGSGNEQFF.

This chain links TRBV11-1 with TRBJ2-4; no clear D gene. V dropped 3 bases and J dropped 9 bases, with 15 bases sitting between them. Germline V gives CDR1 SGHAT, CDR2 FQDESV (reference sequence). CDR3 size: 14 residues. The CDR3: CASSLVIPDGIQYF. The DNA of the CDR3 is TGTGCCAGCAGCTTGGTCATTCCGGACGGCATTCAGTACTTC.

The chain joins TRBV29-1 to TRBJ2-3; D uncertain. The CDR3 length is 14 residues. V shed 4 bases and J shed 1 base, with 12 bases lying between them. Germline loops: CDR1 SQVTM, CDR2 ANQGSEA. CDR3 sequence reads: CSVAGGERTDTQYF. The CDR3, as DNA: TGCAGCGTTGCTGGCGGAGAACGCACAGATACGCAGTATTTT.

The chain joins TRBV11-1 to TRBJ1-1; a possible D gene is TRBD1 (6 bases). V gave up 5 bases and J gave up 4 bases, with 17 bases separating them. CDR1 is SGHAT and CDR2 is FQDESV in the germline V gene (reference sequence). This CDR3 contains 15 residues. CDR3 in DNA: TGTGCCAGCAGCCACTGGGGGGCAGGGAGCACTGAAGCTTTCTTT. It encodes CASSHWGAGSTEAFF.

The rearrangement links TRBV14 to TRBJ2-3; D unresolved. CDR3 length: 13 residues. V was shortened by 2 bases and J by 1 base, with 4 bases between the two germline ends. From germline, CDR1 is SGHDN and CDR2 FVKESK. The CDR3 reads CASSQRRTDTQYF. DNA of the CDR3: TGTGCCAGCAGCCAACGGCGCACAGATACGCAGTATTTT.

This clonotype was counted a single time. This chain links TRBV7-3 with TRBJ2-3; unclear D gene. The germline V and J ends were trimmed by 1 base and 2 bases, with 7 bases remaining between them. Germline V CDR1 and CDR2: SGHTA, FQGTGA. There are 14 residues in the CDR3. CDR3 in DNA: TGTGCCAGCAGCTTAATACCAAACACAGATACGCAGTATTTT. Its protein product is CASSLIPNTDTQYF.

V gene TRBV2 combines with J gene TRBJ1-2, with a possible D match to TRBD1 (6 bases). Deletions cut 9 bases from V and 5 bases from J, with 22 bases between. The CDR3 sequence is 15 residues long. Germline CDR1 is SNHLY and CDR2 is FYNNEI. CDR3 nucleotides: TGTGCCAGGACGGGGGGGCCAGGGCGAATTTATGGCTACACCTTC. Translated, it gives CARTGGPGRIYGYTF.

The CDR3 DNA reads as TGCGCCAGCAGCCGGGACAGGGGCTCAGATACGCAGTATTTT. Residues: CASSRDRGSDTQYF. The chain uses TRBV4-3 and TRBJ2-3, with 10 positions matching TRBD1. This CDR3 comprises 14 residues. The V gene end was trimmed by 4 bases and the J gene end by 4 bases; junction bases not matched to a gene: 2. CDR1 LGHNA and CDR2 YSLEER come from the germline V gene.

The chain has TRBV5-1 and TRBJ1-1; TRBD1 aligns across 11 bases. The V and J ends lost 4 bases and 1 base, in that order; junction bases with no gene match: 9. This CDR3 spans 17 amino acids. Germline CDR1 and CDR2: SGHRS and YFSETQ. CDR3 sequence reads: CASSRGQGVIRNTEAFF. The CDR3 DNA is TGCGCCAGCAGCAGGGGACAGGGGGTGATAAGGAACACTGAAGCTTTCTTT. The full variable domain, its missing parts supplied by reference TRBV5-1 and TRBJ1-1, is KAGVTQTPRYLIKTRGQQVTLSCSPISGHRSVSWYQQTPGQGLQFLFEYFSETQRNKGNFPGRFSGRQFSNSRSEMNVSTLELGDSALYLCASSRGQGVIRNTEAFFGQGTRLTVV.